These T cell receptor beta chains were read from a single sample in a study of blood T cell repertoires in COVID-19. TCRdb's copy holds only in-frame clones and misses some; the assay was immunoSEQ multiplex PCR. The sample has 140,000 or so clones; around 83% are singletons. Sequencing input: peripheral blood. The receptors originated from a woman older than 75 with acute or convalescent COVID-19. CDR3s include the opening cysteine and the closing phenylalanine or tryptophan. A D gene is named only where the DNA matches it firmly. The size of a clone is reported for some rows only, either as once, few or many, or as a class for expanded clones.

TRBV19,once,NA,TRBJ1-1,CASSTGGTANTEAFF,TGTGCCAGTAGTACTGGAGGGACGGCGAACACTGAAGCTTTCTTT
TRBV6-5,NA,NA,TRBJ1-6,CASSYRAGISILHF,TGTGCCAGCAGTTACCGAGCAGGGATTTCAATCCTCCACTTT
TRBV7-2,NA,NA,TRBJ1-5,CASSPAGGRQPQHF,TGTGCCAGCAGCCCGGCGGGGGGCCGTCAGCCCCAGCATTTT
TRBV4-2,few,NA,TRBJ1-3,CASSQDGGGSSGNTIYF,TGTGCCAGCAGCCAAGACGGCGGCGGTTCCTCTGGAAACACCATATATTTT
TRBV6-5,NA,NA,TRBJ2-3,CASSYGTFTDTQYF,TGTGCCAGCAGTTACGGGACATTCACAGATACGCAGTATTTT
TRBV7-2,NA,NA,TRBJ1-5,CASSLVGGGFAQPQHF,TGTGCCAGCAGCTTAGTTGGGGGGGGATTCGCTCAGCCCCAGCATTTT
TRBV15,NA,NA,TRBJ2-4,CATSRDGGTASNIQYF,TGTGCCACCAGCAGAGATGGCGGCACGGCCTCAAACATTCAGTACTTC
TRBV24-1,NA,TRBD1,TRBJ2-3,CATSDPTGKDTDTQYF,TGTGCCACCAGTGACCCGACAGGGAAAGACACAGATACGCAGTATTTT
TRBV6-5,NA,NA,TRBJ1-2,CASLETAARPQGYTF,TGTGCCAGCTTGGAGACAGCAGCCCGACCTCAAGGCTACACCTTC
TRBV4-1,NA,NA,TRBJ1-1,CASSHHRLSNTEAFF,TGCGCCAGCAGCCACCACCGACTCTCGAACACTGAAGCTTTCTTT
TRBV12-3/TRBV12-4,NA,NA,TRBJ2-7,CASSFSGAGQYF,TGTGCCAGCAGTTTTTCAGGGGCCGGGCAGTACTTC
TRBV10-3,NA,TRBD1,TRBJ1-2,CAIRGTGVGNGYTF,TGTGCCATCAGGGGGACAGGGGTCGGTAATGGCTACACCTTC
TRBV9,NA,NA,TRBJ1-1,CASSVAGGELNTEAFF,TGTGCCAGCAGCGTAGCCGGGGGGGAGTTGAACACTGAAGCTTTCTTT
TRBV5-1,NA,TRBD1,TRBJ1-3,CASSIGQGGNTIYF,TGCGCCAGCAGCATAGGACAGGGAGGAAACACCATATATTTT
TRBV12-3/TRBV12-4,few,NA,TRBJ1-1,CASATLNTEAFF,TGTGCCAGCGCTACTCTGAACACTGAAGCTTTCTTT
TRBV5-5,once,TRBD1,TRBJ1-5,CASSPWTGNNQPQHF,TGTGCCAGCAGCCCATGGACAGGGAACAATCAGCCCCAGCATTTT
TRBV2,NA,NA,TRBJ1-2,CASRAVWGDNGYTF,TGTGCCAGCAGGGCCGTGTGGGGGGATAATGGCTACACCTTC
TRBV7-3,NA,NA,TRBJ2-3,CASSFARGSTDTQYF,TGTGCCAGCAGCTTCGCTCGGGGGAGCACAGATACGCAGTATTTT
TRBV30,NA,NA,TRBJ2-3,CAWSSRDTQYF,TGTGCCTGGAGTTCCCGGGATACGCAGTATTTT
TRBV5-5,NA,TRBD1,TRBJ1-2,CASSLGGQGRTYTF,TGTGCCAGCAGCTTGGGGGGACAGGGAAGAACTTACACCTTC
TRBV7-9,NA,TRBD2,TRBJ2-7,CASSLVRGEDEQYF,TGTGCCAGCAGCTTAGTCCGGGGGGAGGACGAGCAGTACTTC
TRBV7-9,NA,TRBD1,TRBJ1-4,CASSSRGWIEKLFF,TGTGCCAGCAGCTCCAGGGGGTGGATTGAAAAACTGTTTTTT
TRBV24-1,NA,NA,TRBJ2-2,CATAPGQNTGELFF,TGTGCCACCGCTCCGGGACAAAACACCGGGGAGCTGTTTTTT